Given below is one T cell receptor (beta chain) in context. These data are taken from a study of cytomegalovirus exposure and HLA in healthy donors. Trimming took 0 bases from V and 4 from J, leaving 16 bases between them. The CDR3 loop spans 15 amino acids. Germline CDR1 and CDR2: GTSNPN and SVGIG (reference sequence). PCR primers comprised 60 Vbeta and 13 Jbeta primers. The method was immunoSEQ multiplex PCR; TCRdb's version includes in-frame clones alone and lacks a portion of them. There are 35,000 to 40,000 clones in the sample; roughly nine tenths occur only once, and roughly 2.7% lies in the top ten.

The chain joins TRBV30 to TRBJ2-7, with D possibly being TRBD2 (6 bases). Sample: PBMCs. This TCR was sampled from a woman younger than 35 in good health and CMV-seronegative. The CDR3 region is CAWSVGGHPLYEQYF. CDR3 nucleotides: TGTGCCTGGAGTGTTGGAGGGCACCCACTTTACGAGCAGTACTTC.